The present T cell receptor beta chain was sequenced within a study of CD8 T cells in Susac syndrome. High-throughput TCR beta sequencing covered peripheral CD8+ and CD4+ T cells. Controls were healthy donors chosen to match patients in age and sex. The V gene lost 7 bases and the J gene lost 4 bases, with 10 bases spanning the gap. CDR3 length equals 12 residues. Germline V gives CDR1 MNHEY, CDR2 SVGEGT. Reverse transcription of roughly 0.45 to 1 ug RNA was performed with random hexamers. TCR beta CDR3 was amplified by immunoSEQ multiplex PCR. This amplification extended across 54 Vbeta and 13 Jbeta segments. MiXCR, applied by TCRdb to the immunoSEQ multiplex PCR reads, yields one record per CDR3 protein. The data contain roughly 200,000 distinct CDR3 sequences, about 95% of them seen just once; the ten biggest clones take up approximately 0.094%. This clonotype was counted a few times.

Source material: CD4+ T cells from PBMCs. The TCR comes from a human donor in good health. The chain combines TRBV6-2 or TRBV6-3 with TRBJ1-2; tentative D call: TRBD1 (6 bases). The chain's CDR3 is CASTDRSYGYTF. The CDR3 DNA follows: TGTGCCAGCACCGACAGGAGCTATGGCTACACCTTC.